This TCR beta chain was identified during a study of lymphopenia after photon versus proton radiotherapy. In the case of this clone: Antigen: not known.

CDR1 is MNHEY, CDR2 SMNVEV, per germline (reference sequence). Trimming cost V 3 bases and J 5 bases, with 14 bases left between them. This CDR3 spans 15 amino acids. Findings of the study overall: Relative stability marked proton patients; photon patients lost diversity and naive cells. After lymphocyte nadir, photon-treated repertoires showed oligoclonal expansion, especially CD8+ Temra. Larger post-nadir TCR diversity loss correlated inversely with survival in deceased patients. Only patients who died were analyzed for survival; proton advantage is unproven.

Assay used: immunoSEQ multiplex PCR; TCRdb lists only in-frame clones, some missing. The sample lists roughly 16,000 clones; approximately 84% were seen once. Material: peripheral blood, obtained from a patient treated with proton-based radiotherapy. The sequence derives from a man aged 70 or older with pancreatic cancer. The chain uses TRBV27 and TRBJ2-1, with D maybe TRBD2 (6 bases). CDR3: CASSLGGVQHNEQFF. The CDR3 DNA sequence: TGTGCCAGCAGTTTGGGCGGGGTACAACACAATGAGCAGTTCTTC.